The T cell receptor beta chain under discussion was sequenced for a study of human T cells and chemical hapten exposure. Study context: Investigators sensitized around 2 cm by around 2 cm of upper inner arm skin with 2% DPC. Alopecia areata, totalis or universalis was found in mostly female patients. Small volume differences among pooled libraries mainly caused per-sample TCR yield variation.

The table lists this clonotype with many counts. Deletions cut 0 bases from V and 2 bases from J, with 19 bases between. The CDR3 loop spans 18 amino acids. Germline V CDR1 and CDR2: MNHEY, SVGEGT. Individual cDNA molecules in this library carried unique molecular identifiers. TCRdb re-analysed the RACE reads in MiXCR, keeping a single row per CDR3 protein. This table holds a few hundred thousand distinct CDR3 sequences, roughly 4.8% found once. Time point denoted: patch test 1, 2 weeks after DPC sensitization. As to treatment: therapeutic diphenylcyclopropenone sensitization with weekly scalp DPC. This clonotype was sampled from a woman aged 50 to 60 with alopecia areata. Some clones in this sample may be carry-over from other donors' samples. Sequenced material: whole blood, taken in connection with sensitization to the hapten diphenylcyclopropenone (DPC). This chain connects TRBV6-2 or TRBV6-3 to TRBJ2-5; D is possibly TRBD1 or TRBD2 (5 bases each). Written as DNA, the CDR3 is TGTGCCAGCAGTTACTCGAGGGGCAAGCGATCGATGCAAGAGACCCAGTACTTC. Translated, it gives CASSYSRGKRSMQETQYF.